This T cell receptor beta chain is from a study of blood T cell repertoires in COVID-19. Study context: The analysed material was cDNA or gDNA that came from T cells, B-cell-depleted T cells, or PBMCs.

Clones were read by immunoSEQ multiplex PCR, and TCRdb kept only the in-frame ones, dropping some. The table lists approximately 220,000 clones, about four fifths of them singletons. The ends lost 3 bases at V and 4 bases at J; junction bases unmatched: 12. The germline CDR1 and CDR2 sequences are SGDLS and YYNGEE. The CDR3 totals 17 residues. This receptor was obtained from a woman aged 25 to 39 who had recovered from COVID-19. The chain combines TRBV9 with TRBJ1-2, with 10 positions matching TRBD1. Sequenced: peripheral blood. CDR3 nucleotides: TGTGCCAGCAGCGGGATCGACAGGGGGCTTAGCGGCTATGGCTACACCTTC. Protein product: CASSGIDRGLSGYGYTF.